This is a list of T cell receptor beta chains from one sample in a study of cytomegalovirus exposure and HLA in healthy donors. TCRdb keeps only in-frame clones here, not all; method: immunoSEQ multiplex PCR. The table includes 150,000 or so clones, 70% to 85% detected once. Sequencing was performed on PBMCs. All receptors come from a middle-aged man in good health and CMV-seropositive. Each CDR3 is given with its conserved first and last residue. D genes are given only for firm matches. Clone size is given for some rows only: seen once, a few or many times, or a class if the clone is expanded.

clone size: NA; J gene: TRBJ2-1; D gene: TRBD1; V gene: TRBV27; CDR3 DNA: TGTGCCAGCAGTTTACAGGGGGATGCGCTTGATGAGCAGTTCTTC; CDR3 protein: CASSLQGDALDEQFF
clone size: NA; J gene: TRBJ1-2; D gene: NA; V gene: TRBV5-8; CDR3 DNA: TGTGCCAGCAGCCAGCGATCCAGGGGCCCTAACTATGGCTACACCTTC; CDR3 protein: CASSQRSRGPNYGYTF
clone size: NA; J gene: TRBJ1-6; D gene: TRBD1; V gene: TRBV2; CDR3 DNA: TGTGCCAGCAGAGGGACAGCCGGCGGGAATTCACCCCTCCACTTT; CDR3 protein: CASRGTAGGNSPLHF
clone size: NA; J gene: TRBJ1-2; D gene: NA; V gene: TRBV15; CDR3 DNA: TGTGCCACCAGCAGAGATTTTAGTGGCTACACCTTC; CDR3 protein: CATSRDFSGYTF
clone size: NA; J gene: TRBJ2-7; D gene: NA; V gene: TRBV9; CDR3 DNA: TGTGCCAGCAGCGTAGCGGGGTCGGACTACGAGCAGTACTTC; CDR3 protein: CASSVAGSDYEQYF
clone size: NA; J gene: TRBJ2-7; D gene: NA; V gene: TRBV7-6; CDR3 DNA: TGTGCCAGCAGCTTAGTTCCGGCGGGGGCGGTCAACGAGCAGTACTTC; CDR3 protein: CASSLVPAGAVNEQYF
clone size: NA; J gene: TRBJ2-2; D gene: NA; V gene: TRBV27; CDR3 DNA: TGTGCCAGCAGTTTACAGCGGTTAAACACCGGGGAGCTGTTTTTT; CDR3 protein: CASSLQRLNTGELFF
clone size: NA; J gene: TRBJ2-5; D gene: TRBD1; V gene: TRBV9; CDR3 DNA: TGTGCCAGCAGCGTTACCCCGCCACAGGGGGGCCAAGAGACCCAGTACTTC; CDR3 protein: CASSVTPPQGGQETQYF
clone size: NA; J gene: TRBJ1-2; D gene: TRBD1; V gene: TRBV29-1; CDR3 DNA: TGCAGCGTCACAGGGGGCTCGGGCTATGGCTACACCTTC; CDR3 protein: CSVTGGSGYGYTF
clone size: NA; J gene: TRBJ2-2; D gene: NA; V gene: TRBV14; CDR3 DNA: TGTGCCAGCAGCCTCCTCCAGGGGTCGTTGGGGGAGCTGTTTTTT; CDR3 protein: CASSLLQGSLGELFF
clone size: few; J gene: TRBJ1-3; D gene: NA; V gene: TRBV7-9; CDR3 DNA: TGTGCCAGCACCCACACCGGAGACACCATATATTTT; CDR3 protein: CASTHTGDTIYF
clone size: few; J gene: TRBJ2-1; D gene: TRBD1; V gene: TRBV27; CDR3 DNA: TGTGCCAGCAGTTCCCTGACAGGGAAGTACAATGAGCAGTTCTTC; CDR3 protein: CASSSLTGKYNEQFF
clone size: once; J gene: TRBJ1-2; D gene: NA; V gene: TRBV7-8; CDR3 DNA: TGTGCCAGCAGCTTTGATAACAGCCTCATCTATGGCTACACCTTC; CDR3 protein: CASSFDNSLIYGYTF
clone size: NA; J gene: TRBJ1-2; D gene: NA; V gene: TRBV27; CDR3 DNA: TGTGCCAGCAGTTTTACTCACAGCTTTGGCTACACCTTC; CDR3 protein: CASSFTHSFGYTF
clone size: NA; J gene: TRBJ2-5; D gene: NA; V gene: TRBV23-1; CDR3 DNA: TGCGCCAGCAGTCAATCGTTCGGCCAAGAGACCCAGTACTTC; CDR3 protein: CASSQSFGQETQYF
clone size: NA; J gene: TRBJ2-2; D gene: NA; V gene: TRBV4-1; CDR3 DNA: TGCGCCAGCAGCTTCGGGGAGACCGGGGAGCTGTTTTTT; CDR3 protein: CASSFGETGELFF
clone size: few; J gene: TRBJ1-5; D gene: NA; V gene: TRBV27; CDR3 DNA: TGTGCCAGCAGTTTATCGTTCCCTTATAGCAATCAGCCCCAGCATTTT; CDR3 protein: CASSLSFPYSNQPQHF
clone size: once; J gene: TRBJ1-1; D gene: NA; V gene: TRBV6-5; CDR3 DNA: TGTGCCAGCAGTCTAAACCCGAACGTTGAAGCTTTCTTT; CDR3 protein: CASSLNPNVEAFF
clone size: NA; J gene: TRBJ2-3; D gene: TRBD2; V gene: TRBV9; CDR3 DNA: TGTGCCAGCAGCGGGACTAGCGGGCTCACAGATACGCAGTATTTT; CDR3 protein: CASSGTSGLTDTQYF
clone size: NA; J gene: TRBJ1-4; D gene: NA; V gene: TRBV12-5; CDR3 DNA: TGTGCTAGTGGTTTGGTACATCAAGACTTTAATGAAAAACTGTTTTTT; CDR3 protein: CASGLVHQDFNEKLFF
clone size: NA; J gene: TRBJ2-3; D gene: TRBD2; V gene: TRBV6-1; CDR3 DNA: TGTGCCAGCAGTGAGTTAGCGGGACGGGGGACAGATACGCAGTATTTT; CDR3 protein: CASSELAGRGTDTQYF
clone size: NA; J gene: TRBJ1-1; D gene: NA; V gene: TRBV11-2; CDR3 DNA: TGTGCCAGCAGCTTAGGGGGGGGCGCTGAAGCTTTCTTT; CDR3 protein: CASSLGGGAEAFF
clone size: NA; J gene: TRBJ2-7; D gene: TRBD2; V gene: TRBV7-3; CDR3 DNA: TGTGCCAGCAGCTTATCTGGGGGGGACTCCTACGAGCAGTACTTC; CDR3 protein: CASSLSGGDSYEQYF
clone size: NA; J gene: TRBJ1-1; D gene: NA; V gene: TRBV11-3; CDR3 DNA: TGTGCCAGCAGCCCCACCCGTGGGGGGGGTGAAGCTTTCTTT; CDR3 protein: CASSPTRGGGEAFF
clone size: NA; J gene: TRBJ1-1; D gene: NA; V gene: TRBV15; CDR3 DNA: TGTGCCACCAGCAGAGAGGGACAACCGAAGACTGAAGCTTTCTTT; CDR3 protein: CATSREGQPKTEAFF
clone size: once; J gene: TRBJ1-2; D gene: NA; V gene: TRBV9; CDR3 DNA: TGTGCCAGCAGCTCCCCGGAGCGGGATGGCTACACCTTC; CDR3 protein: CASSSPERDGYTF
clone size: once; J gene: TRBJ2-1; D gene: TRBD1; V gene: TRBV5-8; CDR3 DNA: TGTGCCAGCAGCCCGGGACAGGGTAACAATGAGCAGTTCTTC; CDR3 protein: CASSPGQGNNEQFF
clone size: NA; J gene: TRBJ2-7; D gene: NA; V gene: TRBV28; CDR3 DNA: TGTGCCAGCAGTTTAATAGGGCAGAGGGACTACGAGCAGTACTTC; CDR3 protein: CASSLIGQRDYEQYF
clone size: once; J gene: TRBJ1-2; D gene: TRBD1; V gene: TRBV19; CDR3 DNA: TGTGCCAGTAGCTCGGACAGGGGATATGGCTACACCTTC; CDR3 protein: CASSSDRGYGYTF
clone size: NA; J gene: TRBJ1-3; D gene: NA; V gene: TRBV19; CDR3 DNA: TGTGCCATTCGAGGGATCGGAAACACCATATATTTT; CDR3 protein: CAIRGIGNTIYF
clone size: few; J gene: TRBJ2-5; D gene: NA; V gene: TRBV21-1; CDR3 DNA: TGTGCCAGCAGCAATATGGGACTAGCGGGAGGCAGCCAAGAGACCCAGTACTTC; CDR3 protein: CASSNMGLAGGSQETQYF
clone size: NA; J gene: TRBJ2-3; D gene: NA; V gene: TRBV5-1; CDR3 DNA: TGCGCCAGCAGCTATGACAGGTTCACAGATACGCAGTATTTT; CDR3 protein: CASSYDRFTDTQYF
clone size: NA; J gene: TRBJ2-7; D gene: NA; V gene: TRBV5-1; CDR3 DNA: TGCGCCAGCAGCTTGGTTCAGGGATTGCACGAGCAGTACTTC; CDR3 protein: CASSLVQGLHEQYF
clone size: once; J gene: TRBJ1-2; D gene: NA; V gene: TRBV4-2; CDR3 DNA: TGTGCCAGCAGCCAAGATATTGGACTTTATGGCTACACCTTC; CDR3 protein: CASSQDIGLYGYTF
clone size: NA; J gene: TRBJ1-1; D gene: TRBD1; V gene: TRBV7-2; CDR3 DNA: TGTGCCAGCAGCTTAAGGGGGCACCGTGAAGCTTTCTTT; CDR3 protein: CASSLRGHREAFF
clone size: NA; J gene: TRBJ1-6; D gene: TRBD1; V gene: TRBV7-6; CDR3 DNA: TGTGCCAGCAGCTTAGGAGGGACAGGGGGATCCTATAATTCACCCCTCCACTTT; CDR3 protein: CASSLGGTGGSYNSPLHF
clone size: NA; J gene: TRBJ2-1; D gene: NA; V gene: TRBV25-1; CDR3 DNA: TGTGCCAGCAGTGAATTGGCGGGAAGCTCCTACAATGAGCAGTTCTTC; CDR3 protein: CASSELAGSSYNEQFF
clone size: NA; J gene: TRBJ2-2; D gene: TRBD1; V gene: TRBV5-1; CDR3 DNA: TGCGCCAGCAGCTTGGGGACAGGGGTCGTTGGCACCGGGGAGCTGTTTTTT; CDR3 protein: CASSLGTGVVGTGELFF
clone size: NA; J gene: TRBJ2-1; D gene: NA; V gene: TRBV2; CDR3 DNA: TGTGCCAGCAGCCTGACAGGCCTTGGGAATGAGCAGTTCTTC; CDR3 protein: CASSLTGLGNEQFF
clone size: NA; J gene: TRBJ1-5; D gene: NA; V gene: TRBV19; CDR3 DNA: TGTGCCAGTAGTTCACAGGGTAATCAGCCCCAGCATTTT; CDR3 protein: CASSSQGNQPQHF
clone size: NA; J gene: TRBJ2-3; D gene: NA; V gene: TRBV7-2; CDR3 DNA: TGTGCCAGCAGCTCAACACTAGAACCCACAGATACGCAGTATTTT; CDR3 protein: CASSSTLEPTDTQYF